A single sample gave rise to the 18 T cell receptor beta chains below, sequenced in a study of T-cell memory formation after mild COVID-19. TCRdb fed the 5' RACE reads into MiXCR, producing one record per CDR3 protein. The sample carries some 100,000 distinct CDR3 sequences, 11% recorded once. The sample was PBMCs or a T cell subset sorted from them (not recorded which). The receptors were gathered from a man younger than 35 who had mild COVID-19 (a few samples of this study predate the infection). Cell type and time point are not known.

In nucleotides, the CDR3 is TGCGCCAGCAGCCGTACTCCGGGACCAGAATATCAGCCCCAGCATTTT. It codes for CASSRTPGPEYQPQHF. The V and J genes are TRBV4-1 and TRBJ1-5; D possibly corresponds to TRBD1 (5 bases). CDR1 is MGHRA, CDR2 YSYEKL, per germline. Trimming pared 4 bases from V and 5 bases from J, leaving 18 bases between. The CDR3 loop spans 16 amino acids.

This clonotype was counted at least ten times. V is TRBV7-2 and J is TRBJ2-1, with D perhaps assigned TRBD1 or TRBD2 (5 bases each). The V and J ends lost 2 bases and 7 bases respectively, with 18 bases between them. Germline V gene data show CDR1 as SGHTA and CDR2 as FQGNSA. The CDR3 has 16 amino acids. CDR3 protein: CASSLTTRDLRNEQFF. The CDR3 region has the DNA TGTGCCAGCAGCTTAACAACACGGGACCTTCGGAATGAGCAGTTCTTC.

V is TRBV11-2 and J is TRBJ2-7; D is possibly TRBD1 (5 bases). This CDR3 has 15 amino acids. V was trimmed by 6 bases and J by 3 bases, leaving 18 bases between them. CDR1 SGHAT and CDR2 FQNNGV come from the germline V gene. Written as DNA, the CDR3 is TGTGCCAGCAGGCCCCTTACAGGTGGTCTCTACGAGCAGTACTTC. Its translation is CASRPLTGGLYEQYF.

This clonotype turned up a few times. J is TRBJ2-5 and V is TRBV5-1; D is undetermined. This CDR3 region has 14 residues. The germline V and J ends were trimmed by 4 bases and 7 bases, with 17 bases remaining between them. The germline CDR1 and CDR2 sequences are SGHRS and YFSETQ. The CDR3 sequence: CASSGYNSGTTQYF. CDR3 DNA sequence: TGCGCCAGCAGCGGATATAATTCCGGCACGACCCAGTACTTC.

In this sample, this clonotype turned up many times. CDR3 sequence (DNA): TGTGCCAGCAGCTTAGCGGCGGATCCCTACGAGCAGTACTTC. It yields the protein CASSLAADPYEQYF. This chain joins TRBV7-9 and TRBJ2-7; unclear D gene. Germline loops: CDR1 SEHNR, CDR2 FQNEAQ (reference sequence). V was clipped by 0 bases and J by 2 bases, with 8 bases between them. The CDR3 length is 14 residues.

The rearrangement joins TRBV4-1 to TRBJ2-5; D not resolved. Between the trimmed V and J ends, which lost 2 bases and 4 bases, there was a span of 11 bases. Germline V gives CDR1 MGHRA, CDR2 YSYEKL. The length of the CDR3 is 14 residues. This CDR3 is CASSQNRFAETQYF. The CDR3 bases are TGCGCCAGCAGCCAAAATAGGTTCGCAGAGACCCAGTACTTC.

The rearrangement uses TRBV10-3 and TRBJ2-3, with 7 bases aligning to TRBD2. This CDR3 has 18 amino acids. Germline CDR1 and CDR2: ENHRY and SYGVKD. V lost 4 bases to trimming and J lost 0 bases; unmatched junction nucleotides: 13. The CDR3 reads CAISGAGAAGRSTDTQYF. The CDR3 coding sequence is TGTGCCATCAGTGGGGCCGGGGCAGCGGGGCGTAGCACAGATACGCAGTATTTT.

The chain recombines TRBV4-1 with TRBJ2-3; D is possibly TRBD1 (6 bases). The V gene lost 0 bases and the J gene lost 2 bases, with 15 bases spanning the gap. The CDR3 covers 17 residues. Germline V gene sequence: CDR1 MGHRA, CDR2 YSYEKL. In nucleotides, the CDR3 is TGCGCCAGCAGCCAAGAGCCCCCGGGACATCTCACAGATACGCAGTATTTT. It translates to CASSQEPPGHLTDTQYF.

V and J are TRBV7-9 and TRBJ2-1, with D maybe TRBD1 (6 bases). The CDR3 sequence is 12 residues long. V was trimmed by 9 bases and J by 8 bases, leaving 14 bases between them. Germline CDR1 and CDR2: SEHNR and FQNEAQ (reference sequence). The CDR3 is CARGRGGDEQFF. The CDR3 nucleotides read TGTGCCAGGGGCAGGGGTGGTGATGAGCAGTTCTTC.

This rearrangement joins TRBV12-3 or TRBV12-4 to TRBJ2-3, with 10 bases identical to TRBD1. This CDR3 spans 14 amino acids. The J segment lost 6 bases and the V segment lost 5 bases, leaving 5 bases of the junction unmatched. The CDR3 DNA is TGTGCCAGCAGTCACGGGACAGGGGAGGATACGCAGTATTTT. Its protein product is CASSHGTGEDTQYF.

This clonotype was seen ten or more times. The J gene is TRBJ2-7, the V gene TRBV7-6, with 9 bases identical to TRBD1. The CDR3 is 14 residues long. Per germline, CDR1 SGHVS and CDR2 FNYEAQ. V lost 4 bases to trimming and J lost 5 bases; unmatched junction nucleotides: 6. The CDR3 coding sequence is TGTGCCAGCAGCTGGGACACAGGGGGCAACGAGCAGTACTTC. It translates to CASSWDTGGNEQYF.

The chain uses TRBV6-6 and TRBJ1-5; 9 bases line up with TRBD1. CDR1 is MNHNY, CDR2 SVGAGI, per germline (reference sequence). Trimming took 6 bases from V and 3 from J; bases not matched to a gene: 6. This CDR3 region has 15 residues. The CDR3 sequence is CASSRDRAVNQPQHF. CDR3 DNA sequence: TGTGCCAGCAGCCGGGACAGGGCGGTCAATCAGCCCCAGCATTTT.

This clonotype was seen a handful of times. The chain carries TRBV19 and TRBJ2-7, with D tentatively TRBD1 or TRBD2 (5 bases each). CDR1 is LNHDA, CDR2 SQIVND, per germline (reference sequence). The CDR3 consists of 13 residues. V was pared by 5 bases and J by 3 bases, with 11 bases between. CDR3 protein: CASSPRDGYEQYF. The CDR3 DNA sequence: TGTGCCAGTAGTCCCCGGGACGGCTACGAGCAGTACTTC.

This clonotype came up a few times. The chain carries TRBV2 and TRBJ1-2; 8 bases fit TRBD1. Germline values: CDR1 SNHLY, CDR2 FYNNEI. J was trimmed by 6 bases and V by 11 bases; bases with no gene match: 8. The CDR3 length is 12 residues. This CDR3 reads CADEDRVNGYTF. DNA of the CDR3: TGTGCCGATGAGGACAGGGTCAATGGCTACACCTTC.

This clonotype has just a few counts. The chain joins TRBV15 to TRBJ2-3, with D unclear. V was pared by 0 bases and J by 3 bases, with 7 bases between. CDR1 is LNHNV, CDR2 YYDKDF, per germline (reference sequence). The CDR3 has 14 amino acids. CDR3 protein: CATSRESRTDTQYF. CDR3 DNA sequence: TGTGCCACCAGCAGAGAGTCAAGGACAGATACGCAGTATTTT.

This clonotype was observed a few times. V gene TRBV4-3 combines with J gene TRBJ1-1, with D tentatively TRBD1 (5 bases). V was shortened by 3 bases and J by 8 bases, with 19 bases between the two germline ends. The V gene's germline CDR1 is LGHNA and CDR2 YSLEER. The CDR3 sequence is 15 residues long. The DNA for the CDR3 is TGCGCCAGCAGCCAGAGCCTCGAGGGGCCGTCCGAAGCTTTCTTT. Protein: CASSQSLEGPSEAFF.

This clonotype was seen more than once but under ten times. This chain connects TRBV5-1 to TRBJ2-3, with D tentatively TRBD1 (6 bases). CDR3 size: 14 residues. V lost 4 bases, J lost 1 base, and 10 bases lay in between. Germline CDR1 SGHRS, CDR2 YFSETQ. Written as DNA, the CDR3 is TGCGCCAGCAGCCAACAGGGAGGCACAGATACGCAGTATTTT. Translating gives CASSQQGGTDTQYF.

The rearrangement joins TRBV4-1 to TRBJ2-7; D unclear. Per the germline V gene, CDR1 is MGHRA and CDR2 is YSYEKL. Deletions cut 2 bases from V and 1 base from J, with 9 bases between. This CDR3 is built from 14 residues. CDR3: CASSQSDGSYEQYF. DNA of the CDR3: TGCGCCAGCAGCCAATCGGACGGTTCCTACGAGCAGTACTTC.